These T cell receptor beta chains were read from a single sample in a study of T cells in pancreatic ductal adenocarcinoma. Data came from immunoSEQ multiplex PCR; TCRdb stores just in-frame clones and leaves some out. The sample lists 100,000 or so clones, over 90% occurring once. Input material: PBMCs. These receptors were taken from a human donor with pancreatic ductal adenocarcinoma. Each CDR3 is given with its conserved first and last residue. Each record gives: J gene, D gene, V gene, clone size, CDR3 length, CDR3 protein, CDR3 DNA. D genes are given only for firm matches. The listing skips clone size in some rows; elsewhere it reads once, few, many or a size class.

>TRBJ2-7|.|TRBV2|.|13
CASNKLGGWEQYF
TGTGCCAGCAATAAACTAGGCGGATGGGAGCAGTACTTC
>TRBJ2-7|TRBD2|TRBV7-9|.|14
CASLGTSASYEQYF
TGTGCCAGCCTGGGCACTAGCGCCTCCTACGAGCAGTACTTC
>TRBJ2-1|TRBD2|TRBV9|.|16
CASSVESSGRRYEQFF
TGTGCCAGCAGCGTAGAAAGTAGCGGGAGGAGGTATGAGCAGTTCTTC
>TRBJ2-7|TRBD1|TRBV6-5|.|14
CASNRPGTDYEQYF
TGTGCCAGCAATAGGCCCGGGACAGATTACGAGCAGTACTTC
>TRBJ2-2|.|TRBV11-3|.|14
CASSLQRGTGELFF
TGTGCCAGCAGCTTACAGAGGGGGACCGGGGAGCTGTTTTTT
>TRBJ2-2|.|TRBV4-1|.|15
CASSPVGGEAGELFF
TGCGCCAGCAGCCCGGTAGGGGGAGAGGCCGGGGAGCTGTTTTTT
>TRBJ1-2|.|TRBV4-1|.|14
CASSPAGVNYGYTF
TGCGCCAGCAGCCCCGCAGGGGTTAACTATGGCTACACCTTC
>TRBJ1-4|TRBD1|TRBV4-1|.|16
CASSQDRGQGWGKLFF
TGCGCCAGCAGCCAAGATAGAGGACAGGGTTGGGGAAAACTGTTTTTT
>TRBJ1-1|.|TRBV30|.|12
CAWAQGGELAFF
TGTGCCTGGGCGCAAGGAGGGGAACTAGCTTTCTTT
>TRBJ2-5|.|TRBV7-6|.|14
CASSPLGYQETQYF
TGTGCCAGCAGCCCCCTGGGCTACCAAGAGACCCAGTACTTC
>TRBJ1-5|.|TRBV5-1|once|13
CASSLDSNQPQHF
TGCGCCAGCAGCCTGGACTCCAATCAGCCCCAGCATTTT
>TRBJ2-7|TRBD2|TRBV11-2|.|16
CASSLVPGLAAYEQYF
TGTGCCAGCAGCTTAGTCCCGGGACTAGCGGCCTACGAGCAGTACTTC
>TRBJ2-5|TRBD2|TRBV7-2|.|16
CASSPRRLAGVETQYF
TGTGCCAGCAGCCCGCGCCGACTAGCGGGAGTAGAGACCCAGTACTTC
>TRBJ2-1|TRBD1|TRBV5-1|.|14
CASSPGQGAAEQFF
TGCGCCAGCAGCCCCGGACAGGGGGCTGCTGAGCAGTTCTTC
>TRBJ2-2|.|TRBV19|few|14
CASKSRLEVGELFF
TGTGCCAGTAAGAGTAGGCTAGAGGTCGGGGAGCTGTTTTTT
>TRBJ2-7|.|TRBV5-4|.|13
CASSPGQSYEQYF
TGTGCCAGCAGCCCGGGACAATCCTACGAGCAGTACTTC
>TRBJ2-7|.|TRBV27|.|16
CASRAQGAGRSYEQYF
TGTGCCAGCAGAGCCCAAGGAGCGGGTCGCTCCTACGAGCAGTACTTC
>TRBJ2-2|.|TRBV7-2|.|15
CASSAGQPGTGELFF
TGTGCCAGCAGTGCTGGACAGCCGGGCACCGGGGAGCTGTTTTTT
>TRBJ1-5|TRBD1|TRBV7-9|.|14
CASSLGAGGQPQHF
TGTGCCAGCAGCTTAGGCGCAGGGGGTCAGCCCCAGCATTTT
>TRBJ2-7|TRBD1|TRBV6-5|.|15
CASSSGTGGSYEQYF
TGTGCCAGCAGCTCCGGGACAGGGGGTTCCTACGAGCAGTACTTC
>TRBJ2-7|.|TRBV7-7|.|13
CASSPTGWYEQYF
TGTGCTAGCAGCCCGACTGGGTGGTACGAGCAGTACTTC
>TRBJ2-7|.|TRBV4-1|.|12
CASSQTVGEQYF
TGCGCCAGCAGCCAGACAGTAGGCGAGCAGTACTTC
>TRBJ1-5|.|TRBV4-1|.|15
CASSQEGTNYQPQHF
TGCGCCAGCAGCCAAGAGGGGACAAACTATCAGCCCCAGCATTTT
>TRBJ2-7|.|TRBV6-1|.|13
CASSEGRGVEQYF
TGTGCCAGCAGTGAGGGTAGAGGTGTCGAGCAGTACTTC
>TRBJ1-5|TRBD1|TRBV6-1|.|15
CASRGQGFGDQPQHF
TGTGCCAGCAGGGGACAGGGGTTCGGCGATCAGCCCCAGCATTTT
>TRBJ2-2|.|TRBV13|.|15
CASSLGTANTGELFF
TGTGCCAGCAGCTTAGGGACAGCGAACACCGGGGAGCTGTTTTTT
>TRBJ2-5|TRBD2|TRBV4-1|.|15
CASSPRDYRPETQYF
TGCGCCAGCAGCCCCCGGGACTACCGTCCGGAGACCCAGTACTTC
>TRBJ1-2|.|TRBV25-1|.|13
CASLRSGDYGYTF
TGTGCCAGCTTAAGGTCAGGGGATTATGGCTACACCTTC
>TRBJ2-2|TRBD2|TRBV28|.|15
CASGGTSGSFRELFF
TGTGCCAGCGGTGGGACTAGCGGGAGTTTCAGGGAGCTGTTTTTT
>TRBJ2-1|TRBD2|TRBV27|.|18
CASSVKPFRLAGYNEQFF
TGTGCCAGCAGTGTCAAACCCTTCCGACTAGCGGGATACAATGAGCAGTTCTTC
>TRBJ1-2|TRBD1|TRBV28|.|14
CASTSTPQGYGYTF
TGTGCCAGCACCTCAACCCCACAGGGGTATGGCTACACCTTC
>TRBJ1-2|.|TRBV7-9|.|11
CASSPSVGYTF
TGTGCCAGCAGCCCATCGGTGGGCTACACCTTC
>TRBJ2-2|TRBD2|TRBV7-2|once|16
CASNLIRLAGVGELFF
TGTGCCAGCAACTTAATTAGGCTAGCGGGGGTAGGGGAGCTGTTTTTT
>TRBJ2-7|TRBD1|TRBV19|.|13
CASSIGTAYEQYF
TGTGCCAGTAGTATCGGGACAGCCTACGAGCAGTACTTC
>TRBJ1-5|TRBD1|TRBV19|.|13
CASSQGADQPQHF
TGTGCCAGTAGTCAGGGGGCAGATCAGCCCCAGCATTTT
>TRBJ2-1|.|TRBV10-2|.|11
CASSPGIEQFF
TGCGCCAGCAGCCCCGGGATTGAGCAGTTCTTC
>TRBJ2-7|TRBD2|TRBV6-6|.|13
CASSSLADYEQYF
TGTGCCAGCAGTTCTCTAGCGGACTACGAGCAGTACTTC
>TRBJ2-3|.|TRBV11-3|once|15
CASSSVGNVGGTQYF
TGTGCCAGCAGCTCCGTCGGGAATGTGGGCGGCACGCAGTATTTT
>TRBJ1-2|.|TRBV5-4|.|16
CASSLALRPEGYGYTF
TGTGCCAGCAGCTTGGCCCTCCGTCCCGAGGGCTATGGCTACACCTTC
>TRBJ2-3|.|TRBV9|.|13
CASSASDRDTQYF
TGTGCCAGCAGCGCCTCCGATAGAGATACGCAGTATTTT
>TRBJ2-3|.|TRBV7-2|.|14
CASSLDGSADTQYF
TGTGCCAGCAGCTTAGACGGGAGTGCAGATACGCAGTATTTT
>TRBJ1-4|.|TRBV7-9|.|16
CASSFRPAGINEKLFF
TGTGCCAGCAGCTTCCGGCCAGCGGGAATTAATGAAAAACTGTTTTTT
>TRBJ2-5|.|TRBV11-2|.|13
CASTVSGRETQYF
TGTGCCAGCACGGTCTCAGGTCGAGAGACCCAGTACTTC
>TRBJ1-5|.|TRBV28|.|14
CASKGRRDNQPQHF
TGTGCCAGCAAGGGTAGGAGGGACAATCAGCCCCAGCATTTT
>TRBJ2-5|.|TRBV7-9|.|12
CASSPGEETQYF
TGTGCCAGCAGCCCCGGAGAAGAGACCCAGTACTTC
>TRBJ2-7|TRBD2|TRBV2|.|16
CASGGTSGRARYEQYF
TGTGCCAGCGGGGGGACTAGCGGGAGGGCCAGGTACGAGCAGTACTTC
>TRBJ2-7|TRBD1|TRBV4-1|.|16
CASSLDTGGLSYEQYF
TGCGCCAGCAGCCTAGATACAGGGGGATTATCCTACGAGCAGTACTTC
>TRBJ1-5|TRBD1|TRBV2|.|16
CASRSGTGPRDQPQHF
TGTGCCAGCAGGTCCGGGACAGGGCCACGGGATCAGCCCCAGCATTTT
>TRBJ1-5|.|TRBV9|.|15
CASSQTGGDNQPQHF
TGTGCCAGCAGTCAGACCGGGGGTGACAATCAGCCCCAGCATTTT
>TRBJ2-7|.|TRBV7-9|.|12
CASSKQAYEQYF
TGTGCCAGCAGCAAACAGGCCTACGAGCAGTACTTC
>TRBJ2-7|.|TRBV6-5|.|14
CASSYTRQGGEQYF
TGTGCCAGCAGTTACACTCGGCAGGGGGGCGAGCAGTACTTC
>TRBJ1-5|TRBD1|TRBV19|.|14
CASSTGQGHQPQHF
TGTGCCAGTAGTACGGGACAGGGCCATCAGCCCCAGCATTTT
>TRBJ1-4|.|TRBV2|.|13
CASSEDRGSVLFF
TGTGCCAGCAGTGAAGATCGCGGCAGCGTACTGTTTTTT
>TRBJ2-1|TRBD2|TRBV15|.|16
CATSNRLAGWETEQFF
TGTGCCACCAGCAACAGACTAGCGGGATGGGAGACTGAGCAGTTCTTC